This TCR beta chain was observed in a study of long-term antiretroviral therapy in people with HIV. Findings of the study overall: Repertoires with HIV possessed tighter CDR3 length spans than those of controls. The study lacked data on ART adherence, viral resistance or therapy changes.

Turning to this clone: Its antigen is as yet unknown.

Each donor had at least one pre-ART and at least two post-ART PBMC samples. Version v3.0 of the immunoSEQ assay ran at survey level. Libraries were prepared by immunoSEQ multiplex PCR; TCRdb keeps only in-frame clonotypes and omits some of them. This sample has 8,000 or so clones, with approximately 81% found just once. The CDR3 loop spans 12 amino acids. In germline, CDR1 is MGHDK, CDR2 SYGVNS. The V and J ends lost 1 base and 4 bases respectively, with 2 bases between them. This specimen consisted of unsorted PBMCs, obtained about 2.6 years before starting antiretroviral therapy. This clonotype was sampled from a man aged 35-49 years with HIV. The V gene is TRBV25-1, the J gene TRBJ1-5; D unclear. The CDR3 nucleotides read TGTGCCAGCAGTGAATCGAATCAGCCCCAGCATTTT. Translated, it gives CASSESNQPQHF.